This TCR beta chain appears in the sequencing data of a study of molecular identifiers for immune sequencing clone quantification. This clonotype was counted at least ten times. TCRdb processed the PCR reads anew with MiXCR; each CDR3 protein has one entry. The sample includes roughly 9,700 distinct CDR3 sequences, 15% to 20% seen only once; the top ten take roughly 2%. The clonotype originates from a human donor in good health. Some libraries in this study had Jurkat cell RNA spiked in. The specimen was naive CD8+ T cells from blood, with Jurkat cell RNA spiked in. Subset here: FACS-sorted CD8+CD4-CCR7+CD45RA+ naive T cells.

CDR3 bases: TGTGCCAGCAGCGCCTACAGGGGCTTGATGGATCAGCCCCAGCATTTT. Its translation is CASSAYRGLMDQPQHF. The rearrangement links TRBV7-8 to TRBJ1-5; 7 bases match TRBD1. J lost 5 bases, V lost 5 bases, and 12 bases had no gene match. Germline V gene sequence: CDR1 SGHVS, CDR2 FQNEAQ. The length of the CDR3 is 16 residues.